These 2 T cell receptor beta chains came from one sample sequenced in a study of naive and memory T cell subsets. As for treatment: skin biopsy from PPD injection site in Mantoux-positive individual. Input was about 1 to 1,100 ng of DNase-treated total RNA without cell sorting. Blood and skin TCR RNA was reverse transcribed with alpha and beta constant primers. TCRdb independently ran MiXCR on the UMI-ligation and nested PCR reads; one entry per CDR3 protein. The sample has over 15,000 distinct CDR3 sequences; approximately 9.6% are singletons. The sequences come from skin, collected from a tuberculin skin test site. Receptors originate from an adult in good health.

The table lists this clonotype with many counts. This chain joins TRBV6-1 and TRBJ1-2, with D unclear. The CDR3 is 13 residues long. The germline V and J ends were trimmed by 3 bases and 3 bases, with 8 bases remaining between them. Germline CDR1 MNHNS, CDR2 SASEGT. The CDR3 coding sequence is TGTGCCAGCAGTGATCCGTGGCACTATGGCTACACCTTC. Encoded protein: CASSDPWHYGYTF.

This clonotype was counted between two and nine times. This chain uses TRBV7-3 with TRBJ2-1; tentative D call: TRBD2 (5 bases). Germline lookup yields CDR1 SGHTA and CDR2 FQGTGA. V was clipped by 5 bases and J by 6 bases, with 14 bases between them. The CDR3 totals 14 residues. The CDR3 spells CASSLSRAGNEQFF. Here the CDR3 DNA reads TGTGCCAGCAGCCTCTCGAGGGCCGGCAATGAGCAGTTCTTC.